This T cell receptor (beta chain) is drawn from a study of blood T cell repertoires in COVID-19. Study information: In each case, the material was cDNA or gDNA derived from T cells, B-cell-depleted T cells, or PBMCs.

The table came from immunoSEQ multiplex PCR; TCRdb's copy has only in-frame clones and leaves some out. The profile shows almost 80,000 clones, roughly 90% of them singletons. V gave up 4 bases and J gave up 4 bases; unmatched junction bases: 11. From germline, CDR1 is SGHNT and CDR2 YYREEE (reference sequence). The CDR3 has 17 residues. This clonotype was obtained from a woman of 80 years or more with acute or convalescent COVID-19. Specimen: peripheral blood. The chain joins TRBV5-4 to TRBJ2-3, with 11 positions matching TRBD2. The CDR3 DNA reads TGTGCCAGCAGCCCCAGGATAGCGGGAGGGGGCGCAGATACGCAGTATTTT. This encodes CASSPRIAGGGADTQYF.